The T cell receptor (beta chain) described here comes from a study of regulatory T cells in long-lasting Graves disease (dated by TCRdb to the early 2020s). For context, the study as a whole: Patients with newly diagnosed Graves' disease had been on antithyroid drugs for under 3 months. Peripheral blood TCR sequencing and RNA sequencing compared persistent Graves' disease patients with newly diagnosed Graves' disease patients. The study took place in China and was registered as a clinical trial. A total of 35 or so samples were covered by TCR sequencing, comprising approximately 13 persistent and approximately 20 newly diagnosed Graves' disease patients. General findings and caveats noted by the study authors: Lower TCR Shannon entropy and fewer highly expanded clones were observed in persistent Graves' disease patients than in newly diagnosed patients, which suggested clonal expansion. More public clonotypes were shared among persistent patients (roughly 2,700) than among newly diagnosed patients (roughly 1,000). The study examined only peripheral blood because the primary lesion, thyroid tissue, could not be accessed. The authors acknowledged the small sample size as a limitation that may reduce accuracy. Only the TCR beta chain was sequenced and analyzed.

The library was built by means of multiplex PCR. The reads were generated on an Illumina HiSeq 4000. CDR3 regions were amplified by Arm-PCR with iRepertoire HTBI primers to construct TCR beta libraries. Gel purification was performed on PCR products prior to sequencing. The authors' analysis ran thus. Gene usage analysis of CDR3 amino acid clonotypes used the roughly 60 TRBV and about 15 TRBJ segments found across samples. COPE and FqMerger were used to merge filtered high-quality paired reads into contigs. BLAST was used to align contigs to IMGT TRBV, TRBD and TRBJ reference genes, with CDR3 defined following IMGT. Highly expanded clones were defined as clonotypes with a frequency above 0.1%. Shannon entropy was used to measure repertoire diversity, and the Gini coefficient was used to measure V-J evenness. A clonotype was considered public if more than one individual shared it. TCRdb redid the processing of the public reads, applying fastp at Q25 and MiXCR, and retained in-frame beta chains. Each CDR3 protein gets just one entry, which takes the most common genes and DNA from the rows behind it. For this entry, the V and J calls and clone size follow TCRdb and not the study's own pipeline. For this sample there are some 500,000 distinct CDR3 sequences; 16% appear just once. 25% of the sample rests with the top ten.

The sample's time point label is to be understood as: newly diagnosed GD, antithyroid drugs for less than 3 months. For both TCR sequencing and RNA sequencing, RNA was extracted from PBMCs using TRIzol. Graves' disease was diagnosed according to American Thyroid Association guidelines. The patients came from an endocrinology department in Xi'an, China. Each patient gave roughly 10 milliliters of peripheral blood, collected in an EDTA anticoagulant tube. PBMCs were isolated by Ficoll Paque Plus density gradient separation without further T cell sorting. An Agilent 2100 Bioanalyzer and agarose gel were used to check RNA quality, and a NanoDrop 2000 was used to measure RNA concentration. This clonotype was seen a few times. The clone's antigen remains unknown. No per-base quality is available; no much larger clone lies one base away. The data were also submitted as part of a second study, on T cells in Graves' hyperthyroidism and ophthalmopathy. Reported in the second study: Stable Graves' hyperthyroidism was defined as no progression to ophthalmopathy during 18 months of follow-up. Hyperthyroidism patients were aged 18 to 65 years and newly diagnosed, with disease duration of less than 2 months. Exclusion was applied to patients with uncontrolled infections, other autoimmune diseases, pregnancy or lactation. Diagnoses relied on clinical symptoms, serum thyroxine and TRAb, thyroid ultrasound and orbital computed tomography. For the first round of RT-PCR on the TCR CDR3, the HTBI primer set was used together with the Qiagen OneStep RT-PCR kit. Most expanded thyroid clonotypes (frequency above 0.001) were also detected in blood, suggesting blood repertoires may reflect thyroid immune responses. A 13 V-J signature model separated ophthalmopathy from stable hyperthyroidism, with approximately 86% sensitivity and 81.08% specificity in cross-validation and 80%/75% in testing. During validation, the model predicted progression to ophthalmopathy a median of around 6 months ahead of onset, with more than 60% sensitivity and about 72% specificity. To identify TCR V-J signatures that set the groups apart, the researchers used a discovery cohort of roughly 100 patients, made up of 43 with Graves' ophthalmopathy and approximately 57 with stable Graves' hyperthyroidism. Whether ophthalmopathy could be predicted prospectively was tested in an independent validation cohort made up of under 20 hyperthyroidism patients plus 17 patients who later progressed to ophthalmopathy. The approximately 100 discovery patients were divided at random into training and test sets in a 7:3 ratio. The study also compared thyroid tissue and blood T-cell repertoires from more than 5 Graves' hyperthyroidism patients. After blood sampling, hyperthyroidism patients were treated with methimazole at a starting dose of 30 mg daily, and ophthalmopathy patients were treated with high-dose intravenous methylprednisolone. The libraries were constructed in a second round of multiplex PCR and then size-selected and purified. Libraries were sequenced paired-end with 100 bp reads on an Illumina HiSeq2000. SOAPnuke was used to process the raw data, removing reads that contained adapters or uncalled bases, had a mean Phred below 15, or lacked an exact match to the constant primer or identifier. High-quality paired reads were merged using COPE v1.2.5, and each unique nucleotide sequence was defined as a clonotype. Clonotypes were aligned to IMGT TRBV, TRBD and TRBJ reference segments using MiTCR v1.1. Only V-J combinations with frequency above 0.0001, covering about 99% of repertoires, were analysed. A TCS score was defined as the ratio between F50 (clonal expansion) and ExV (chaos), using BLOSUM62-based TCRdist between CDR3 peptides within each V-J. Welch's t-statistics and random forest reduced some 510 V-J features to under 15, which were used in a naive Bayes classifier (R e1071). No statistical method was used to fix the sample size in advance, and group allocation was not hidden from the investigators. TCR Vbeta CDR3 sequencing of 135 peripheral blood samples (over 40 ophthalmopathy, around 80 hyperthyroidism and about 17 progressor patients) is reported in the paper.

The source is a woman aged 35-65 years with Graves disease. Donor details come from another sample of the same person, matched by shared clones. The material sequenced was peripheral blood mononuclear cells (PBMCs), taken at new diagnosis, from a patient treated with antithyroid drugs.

The nucleotide sequence is TGTGCCAGCAGTGAGACTAGCGGGGGGAACGGGGAGCTGTTTTTT. This codes for CASSETSGGNGELFF. This chain is built from TRBV6-1 and TRBJ2-2; TRBD2 matches 13 bases in the middle. V ends up 3 bases short and J 7 bases short, with an unmatched junction base count of 2. CDR1 and CDR2, looked up from the germline V gene, are MNHNS and SASEGT. Taken from cysteine to phenylalanine, the CDR3 has 15 residues. Only the CDR3 part of the read is kept: 45 bases, read in frame from the first base.